This is a list of T cell receptor beta chains from one sample in a study of cytomegalovirus exposure and HLA in healthy donors. Profiling relied on immunoSEQ multiplex PCR, and the TCRdb table lists in-frame clones only, not all of them. The sample records 100,000 to 150,000 clones, 77% being singletons. Sequenced: PBMCs. Every receptor here comes from a man younger than 35 in good health and CMV-seropositive. The conserved cysteine and the conserved F or W are not part of the CDR3 here.

CDR3: ASSSWTSGRREQY
J: TRBJ2-7
V: TRBV28

CDR3: ASSQDRQGNQPQH
J: TRBJ1-5
V: TRBV4-1

CDR3: ASSKGGQGFGTQY
J: TRBJ2-5
V: TRBV5-4

CDR3: ASSIDGGYYGYA
J: TRBJ1-2
V: TRBV19

CDR3: ASSFDRVRDEQY
J: TRBJ2-7
V: TRBV6-5

CDR3: ATSRTGRIDTEAF
J: TRBJ1-1
V: TRBV15

CDR3: ASSLVLNEQY
J: TRBJ2-7
V: TRBV11-2

CDR3: ASSLSPEDEQF
J: TRBJ2-1
V: TRBV7-7

CDR3: SVVGQGLHEQY
J: TRBJ2-7
V: TRBV29-1

CDR3: ATSGTSGGIKETQY
J: TRBJ2-5
V: TRBV15

CDR3: ASSSRDRGWVTNYGYT
J: TRBJ1-2
V: TRBV27

CDR3: ASSLGDRGRGETQY
J: TRBJ2-5
V: TRBV5-4

CDR3: ASSPNADLNTEAF
J: TRBJ1-1
V: TRBV28

CDR3: ASSRGLAGGLDNEQF
J: TRBJ2-1
V: TRBV9

CDR3: ASKSGGGASSMNTEAF
J: TRBJ1-1
V: TRBV27

CDR3: ASSPRQGEHTEAF
J: TRBJ1-1
V: TRBV18

CDR3: ASSINRGEETQY
J: TRBJ2-5
V: TRBV4-2

CDR3: ASSLMSGRSGELF
J: TRBJ2-2
V: TRBV5-5

CDR3: AINYGETGSYGYT
J: TRBJ1-2
V: TRBV10-3

CDR3: ASSQEGQGIYGYT
J: TRBJ1-2
V: TRBV4-1

CDR3: ASSPLVLEVKNIQY
J: TRBJ2-4
V: TRBV7-9

CDR3: ASEEQTLAKNIQY
J: TRBJ2-4
V: TRBV7-9

CDR3: ASSYGTAQETQY
J: TRBJ2-5
V: TRBV6-5

CDR3: ASSVSGPQH
J: TRBJ1-5
V: TRBV7-3

CDR3: ASSIAQGAF
J: TRBJ1-1
V: TRBV19

CDR3: AGSVLAGDTDTQY
J: TRBJ2-3
V: TRBV27

CDR3: SVEAHDSTEAF
J: TRBJ1-1
V: TRBV29-1

CDR3: ASSLGTSGNTGELF
J: TRBJ2-2
V: TRBV7-6

CDR3: ASSFSSGTYEQY
J: -
V: TRBV7-6

CDR3: AISEFRTEKNSQY
J: TRBJ2-4
V: TRBV10-3

CDR3: ASSYTWDRSYEQY
J: TRBJ2-7
V: TRBV6-5

CDR3: ASRPGLAGSEQY
J: -
V: TRBV27

CDR3: ASSSVAPRTYEQY
J: TRBJ2-7
V: TRBV5-6

CDR3: ASSSLGGETQY
J: TRBJ2-5
V: TRBV7-9

CDR3: ASSPGGWKGYT
J: TRBJ1-2
V: TRBV27

CDR3: ASSWVGGNEQF
J: TRBJ2-1
V: TRBV6-5

CDR3: SVEDTGSSYEQY
J: TRBJ2-7
V: TRBV29-1

CDR3: AGGTADQPQH
J: TRBJ1-5
V: TRBV2

CDR3: ASSLGTTGNTIY
J: TRBJ1-3
V: TRBV5-1

CDR3: ASSFTGLSIGTNEKLF
J: TRBJ1-4
V: TRBV5-4

CDR3: AWSTHFGGYEQY
J: TRBJ2-7
V: TRBV30

CDR3: ASSWESSSPRTEAF
J: TRBJ1-1
V: TRBV27

CDR3: SVEERQFSGNTIY
J: TRBJ1-3
V: TRBV29-1

CDR3: ASSQGVGTEGYT
J: TRBJ1-2
V: TRBV4-1

CDR3: SVEDRGEGPYEQY
J: TRBJ2-7
V: TRBV29-1

CDR3: ASSPLGRGPYNEQF
J: TRBJ2-1
V: TRBV5-6

CDR3: ASSYSYREGAF
J: TRBJ1-1
V: TRBV6-5

CDR3: ASSEWGGNTEAF
J: TRBJ1-1
V: TRBV6-1

CDR3: ASSYRGPDTGELF
J: TRBJ2-2
V: TRBV6-5

CDR3: ASSQTPRTISNQPQH
J: TRBJ1-5
V: TRBV4-1

CDR3: ASSLQVEEDYGYT
J: TRBJ1-2
V: TRBV5-1

CDR3: ASSSWASGANVLT
J: TRBJ2-6
V: TRBV5-1